This T cell receptor (beta chain) was documented in a study of T cells after yellow fever vaccination. Template-switching 5'RACE yielded the TCR cDNA; a universal primer site and UMIs were added in the process. TCRdb reprocessed the 5' RACE reads with MiXCR, giving one entry per CDR3 protein. This table holds roughly 74,000 distinct CDR3 sequences, about 6.6% found once. CDR3 length: 13 amino acids. Germline V gene lookup returns CDR1 MNHEY and CDR2 SVGEGT. Between the trimmed V and J ends, which lost 6 bases and 5 bases, there was a span of 13 bases. J is TRBJ2-5 and V is TRBV6-2 or TRBV6-3; D is perhaps TRBD2 (5 bases). Sequenced here: CD8+ T cells sorted from PBMCs, sampled 5 days after the first yellow fever vaccination. The origin of this receptor is a young man who received the YFV17D yellow fever vaccine. The CDR3 region is CASSPRGSETQYF. The CDR3 DNA reads TGTGCCAGCAGCCCCCGGGGATCGGAGACCCAGTACTTC.